These 9 T cell receptor beta chains originate from one sample sequenced in a study of cytomegalovirus exposure and HLA in healthy donors (dated by TCRdb to about 2017). The library came from the immunoSEQ multiplex PCR assay. A mixture of 60 forward primers for TCR Vbeta segments and 13 reverse primers for TCR Jbeta segments was used in the multiplex PCR. The immuneACCESS repertoire file appears here via TCRdb, limited to in-frame rearrangements. These files lack a portion of the clones; in checked studies, under half of the deficit traces to unresolved V genes, and the cause of the others is not known. The sample profile shows 150,000 to 200,000 clones; approximately 85% of them were found once. The ten largest clones take up about 1.7% of the sample. The sequencing input was PBMCs. All receptors derive from a man younger than 35 in good health and CMV-seronegative.

CDR3 in amino acids: CASSMDSPSTDTQYF. The CDR3 nucleotides are TGTGCCAGCAGCATGGACTCCCCTAGCACAGATACGCAGTATTTT. The chain recombines TRBV9 with TRBJ2-3; D is perhaps TRBD2 (5 bases). The germline CDR1 and CDR2 sequences are SGDLS and YYNGEE. This CDR3 is built from 15 residues. V was shortened by 4 bases and J by 0 bases, with 12 bases between the two germline ends.

The chain employs TRBV10-3 and TRBJ1-5, with 8 bases fitting TRBD1. J lost 1 base, V lost 2 bases, and 1 base had no gene match. This CDR3 has 15 amino acids. Germline-derived CDR1 and CDR2 are ENHRY and SYGVKD. In DNA, the CDR3 is TGTGCCATCAGTGAGGGACAGGGAAGCAATCAGCCCCAGCATTTT. Amino acids: CAISEGQGSNQPQHF.

The V call is TRBV29-1, the J call TRBJ2-5; D may be TRBD1 (5 bases). TRBJ2-7 matches the DNA end more closely, so the J call is doubtful. Germline V gene data show CDR1 as SQVTM and CDR2 as ANQGSEA. The CDR3 is 12 amino acids. The CDR3, as DNA: TGCAGCGCCGTAGGGGCCGCCTACGAGCAGTACTTC. As protein: CSAVGAAYEQYF.

This chain joins TRBV7-9 and TRBJ1-3; D unclear. V gave up 3 bases and J gave up 0 bases, with 12 bases separating them. Germline V gene sequence: CDR1 SEHNR, CDR2 FQNEAQ (reference sequence). The CDR3 loop spans 16 amino acids. The CDR3 nucleotides are TGTGCCAGCAGCTTTTTCGGGGAAAGCTCTGGAAACACCATATATTTT. Protein: CASSFFGESSGNTIYF.

This chain links TRBV2 with TRBJ2-1, with 10 bases matching TRBD2. The CDR3 spans 16 residues. V trimming: 3 bases; J trimming: 6 bases; junction bases outside the gene matches: 8. The germline V gene encodes CDR1 SNHLY and CDR2 FYNNEI. CDR3 loop: CASSESRLAGANEQFF. CDR3 nucleotides: TGTGCCAGCAGTGAGAGTCGGCTAGCGGGAGCCAATGAGCAGTTCTTC.

The CDR3 here is CASSWGGQNTGELFF. The CDR3 bases are TGTGCCAGCAGCTGGGGAGGGCAGAACACCGGGGAGCTGTTTTTT. J is TRBJ2-2 and V is TRBV5-4; TRBD2 matches 7 bases. The J segment lost 1 base and the V segment lost 3 bases, leaving 3 bases of the junction unmatched. CDR1 is SGHNT, CDR2 YYREEE, per germline (reference sequence). The CDR3 is 15 amino acids.

V is TRBV5-4 and J is TRBJ2-5, with a tentative D call TRBD1 (5 bases). V gave up 1 base and J gave up 4 bases, with 14 bases separating them. The CDR3 spans 15 residues. Germline CDR1 SGHNT, CDR2 YYREEE (reference sequence). CDR3 nucleotide sequence: TGTGCCAGCAGCTTGTTGAGAGGCCAGGGAGAGACCCAGTACTTC. Residues: CASSLLRGQGETQYF.

The chain uses TRBV5-5 and TRBJ2-7, with 9 bases that match TRBD2. The CDR3 runs 18 residues. Trimming took 2 bases from V and 2 from J; bases not matched to a gene: 14. Germline V gene lookup returns CDR1 SGHKS and CDR2 YYEKEE (reference sequence). This chain's CDR3 is CASSFPHLLAGDPYEQYF. Here the CDR3 DNA reads TGTGCCAGCAGCTTCCCTCATCTATTAGCGGGAGATCCCTACGAGCAGTACTTC.

The rearrangement links TRBV28 to TRBJ1-2, with D maybe TRBD1 (5 bases). Germline V gene sequence: CDR1 MDHEN, CDR2 SYDVKM. The ends were cut back, 8 bases at V and 8 bases at J, with 24 bases in the middle. CDR3 size: 15 residues. CDR3 sequence (DNA): TGTGCCAGCGGGGCCCTTGACATACCGAACAAGGGCTACACCTTC. Translating gives CASGALDIPNKGYTF.